This T cell receptor (beta chain) is from a study of OX40 agonist ivuxolimab in advanced cancers. The wider study: The dose-escalation cohort had hepatocellular carcinoma, melanoma, renal cell or head and neck cancer.

The germline V gene has CDR1 KGHSH and CDR2 LQKENI. Trimming removed 4 bases from V and 0 bases from J; junction bases left unmatched: 5. This CDR3 has 15 residues. TCRdb's copy holds only in-frame clones and misses some; the assay was immunoSEQ multiplex PCR. The sample holds 50,000 to 65,000 clones, approximately 86% seen once. The receptor comes from an adult with an advanced solid tumor such as melanoma, head and neck, liver or kidney cancer. Sequenced here: CD4+ or CD8+ T cells sorted from blood, sampled in a trial of the OX40 agonist ivuxolimab. The chain has TRBV18 and TRBJ1-1; 7 bases are a match to TRBD1. The CDR3 bases are TGTGCCAGCTCACTAGGACAGGAGATGAACACTGAAGCTTTCTTT. The encoded protein is CASSLGQEMNTEAFF.